These 20 T cell receptor beta chains were all obtained from the same sample, sequenced in a study of cytomegalovirus exposure and HLA in healthy donors. 60 Vbeta and 13 Jbeta primers were used in PCR. Some clones are missing from TCRdb's copy, which holds only in-frame ones; the method was immunoSEQ multiplex PCR. The table has under 150,000 clones, around 80% seen once. The sequencing input was PBMCs. The receptors here all came from a man aged 25-40 years in good health and CMV-seronegative.

The rearrangement uses TRBV20-1 and TRBJ2-7; D gene ambiguous. CDR3 length equals 10 residues. The V gene lost 6 bases and the J gene lost 5 bases, with 8 bases spanning the gap. CDR1 is DFQATT and CDR2 is SNEGSKA in the germline V gene (reference sequence). CDR3 residues: CSARRDEQYF. DNA of the CDR3: TGCAGTGCCCGTCGCGACGAGCAGTACTTC.

The rearrangement uses TRBV5-1 and TRBJ2-7; 9 nucleotides match TRBD2. The CDR3 sequence is 15 residues long. Germline V CDR1 and CDR2: SGHRS, YFSETQ. V trimming: 0 bases; J trimming: 3 bases; junction bases outside the gene matches: 4. This chain's CDR3 is CASSLASGEFYEQYF. The CDR3 bases are TGCGCCAGCAGCTTGGCTAGCGGGGAATTCTACGAGCAGTACTTC.

V is TRBV2 and J is TRBJ2-3; TRBD2 matches at 13 bases. CDR3 length equals 18 residues. Losses at the gene ends were 6 bases for V and 2 bases for J; bases not matched to a gene: 11. In germline, CDR1 is SNHLY, CDR2 FYNNEI. CDR3 amino acids: CASRNTSGRALPTDTQYF. The CDR3 region has the DNA TGTGCCAGCAGAAATACTAGCGGGAGGGCCTTACCCACAGATACGCAGTATTTT. Full variable domain (missing parts from reference TRBV2 and TRBJ2-3): EPEVTQTPSHQVTQMGQEVILRCVPISNHLYFYWYRQILGQKVEFLVSFYNNEISEKSEIFDDQFSVERPDGSNFTLKIRSTKLEDSAMYFCASRNTSGRALPTDTQYFGPGTRLTVL.

The genes are TRBV10-1 and TRBJ2-2; 7 nucleotides agree with TRBD1. V dropped 3 bases and J dropped 2; count of bases not matched to a gene: 3. Germline V gives CDR1 WNHNN, CDR2 SYGVQD (reference sequence). The CDR3 covers 15 residues. The CDR3 loop is CASSDGTANTGELFF. The CDR3 DNA reads TGCGCCAGCAGTGATGGGACAGCTAACACCGGGGAGCTGTTTTTT.

The chain carries TRBV7-3 and TRBJ1-1, with 11 nucleotides matching TRBD1. The germline gives CDR1 SGHTA, CDR2 FQGTGA. Losses at the gene ends were 5 bases for V and 4 bases for J; bases not matched to a gene: 9. The CDR3 totals 16 residues. CDR3 region: CASSPNRGTGGTEAFF. The CDR3 DNA reads TGTGCCAGCAGCCCCAATCGTGGGACAGGGGGCACTGAAGCTTTCTTT.

This chain links TRBV2 with TRBJ2-1; 11 bases match TRBD2. The CDR3 runs to 16 residues. The V gene end was trimmed by 2 bases and the J gene end by 7 bases; junction bases not matched to a gene: 7. The germline gives CDR1 SNHLY, CDR2 FYNNEI. The CDR3 nucleotides are TGTGCCAGCAGTGAACAGGGACTAGCGGCGAAAAATGAGCAGTTCTTC. It yields the protein CASSEQGLAAKNEQFF.

The V gene is TRBV5-6, the J gene TRBJ2-6; D remains unclear. Trimming took 0 bases from V and 0 from J, leaving 10 bases between them. Per germline, CDR1 SGHDT and CDR2 YYEEEE. The CDR3 is 17 residues long. The CDR3 loop is CASSLGYSLSGANVLTF. The CDR3 DNA follows: TGTGCCAGCAGCTTGGGATACTCTCTCTCTGGGGCCAACGTCCTGACTTTC.

The J gene is TRBJ2-3, the V gene TRBV30; TRBD2 is a possible D gene (6 bases). Germline CDR1 is GTSNPN and CDR2 is SVGIG (reference sequence). V dropped 4 bases and J dropped 4 bases, with 12 bases sitting between them. The CDR3 is 13 residues long. CDR3 residues: CAWNGGFADTQYF. DNA for the CDR3: TGTGCCTGGAATGGGGGGTTTGCAGATACGCAGTATTTT.

The chain employs TRBV4-1 and TRBJ2-2, with D hard to call. Germline lookup yields CDR1 MGHRA and CDR2 YSYEKL. The CDR3 runs 14 residues. Trimming removed 0 bases from V and 1 base from J, with 3 bases in between. CDR3 in DNA: TGCGCCAGCAGCCAAGACCTGAACACCGGGGAGCTGTTTTTT. Amino acid sequence: CASSQDLNTGELFF.

V usage is TRBV27 and J usage is TRBJ2-3; TRBD2 matches at 13 bases. CDR3 size: 17 residues. The V and J ends lost 2 bases and 5 bases, in that order; junction bases with no gene match: 7. From germline, CDR1 is MNHEY and CDR2 SMNVEV (reference sequence). The CDR3 bases are TGTGCCAGCAGTTTAAGAACTAGCGGGAGGGCCGTAGATACGCAGTATTTT. Its protein product is CASSLRTSGRAVDTQYF.

The chain uses TRBV7-9 and TRBJ1-2; no clear D gene. The ends were cut back, 1 base at V and 0 bases at J, with 6 bases in the middle. Germline-derived CDR1 and CDR2 are SEHNR and FQNEAQ (reference sequence). The CDR3 consists of 14 residues. The CDR3 region is CASSLVRANYGYTF. The CDR3, as DNA: TGTGCCAGCAGCTTAGTACGAGCTAACTATGGCTACACCTTC.

This clone has a single count. The junction departs from germline at one end; a sequencing error may be responsible. This sequence joins TRBV6-5 and TRBJ1-4; D is ambiguous. In germline, CDR1 is MNHEY, CDR2 SVGAGI. The CDR3 is made up of 15 amino acids. The CDR3 coding sequence is TGTGCCAGCAGTTACAGTCTTGCCCGGCCAACGGAGCTCAAATTT. This encodes CASSYSLARPTELKF.

This clone has a handful of counts. This sequence joins TRBV18 and TRBJ2-1, with 9 positions matching TRBD1. The germline V gene encodes CDR1 KGHSH and CDR2 LQKENI. V dropped 1 base and J dropped 6; count of bases not matched to a gene: 4. This CDR3 has 15 residues. CDR3 coding DNA: TGTGCCAGCTCACCACAAACGACAGGGGGCAATGAGCAGTTCTTC. This translates into CASSPQTTGGNEQFF.

The V call is TRBV5-1, the J call TRBJ2-2; D gene unclear. The V gene's germline CDR1 is SGHRS and CDR2 YFSETQ. The CDR3 is 15 residues long. V was pared by 0 bases and J by 5 bases, with 11 bases between. DNA of the CDR3: TGCGCCAGCAGCTTGGCCTTATTGAGGACCGGGGAGCTGTTTTTT. This sequence encodes CASSLALLRTGELFF.

This chain uses TRBV7-3 with TRBJ2-5, with 13 positions matching TRBD2. With 5 bases clipped from V and 5 bases from J, the junction kept 8 bases outside the gene matches. The germline gives CDR1 SGHTA, CDR2 FQGTGA. CDR3 length equals 16 residues. CDR3 sequence reads: CASSPRLAGGQETQYF. DNA for the CDR3: TGTGCCAGCAGCCCCCGACTAGCGGGAGGACAGGAGACCCAGTACTTC.

The chain uses TRBV7-2 and TRBJ2-7; D is uncertain. V lost 6 bases and J lost 2, with 14 bases in between. The germline gives CDR1 SGHTA, CDR2 FQGNSA. The CDR3 spans 14 residues. CDR3 nucleotide sequence: TGTGCCAGCAGGACCGGGTCCACACCCTACGAGCAGTACTTC. Translating it yields CASRTGSTPYEQYF.

This chain connects TRBV25-1 to TRBJ2-1; 9 bases match TRBD2. The germline V gene encodes CDR1 MGHDK and CDR2 SYGVNS. The trim removed 0 bases at V and 5 bases at J, leaving 11 bases unmatched. The CDR3 is 18 residues long. CDR3 in amino acids: CASSEYWIAGEGHNEQFF. The CDR3 DNA sequence: TGTGCCAGCAGTGAATACTGGATAGCGGGAGAGGGTCACAATGAGCAGTTCTTC.

The chain is built from TRBV10-1 and TRBJ2-1; D remains unclear. CDR3 length: 13 residues. Trimming took 2 bases from V and 5 from J, leaving 7 bases between them. The germline V gene has CDR1 WNHNN and CDR2 SYGVQD (reference sequence). The CDR3 sequence: CASSEPLNNEQFF. CDR3 in DNA: TGCGCCAGCAGTGAGCCTCTTAACAATGAGCAGTTCTTC.

The chain employs TRBV6-6 and TRBJ2-7; possible D gene TRBD2, 5 bases. Looked up from germline, CDR1 is MNHNY and CDR2 is SVGAGI (reference sequence). V lost 2 bases and J 6 bases, leaving 14 bases between the germline ends. This CDR3 spans 14 amino acids. The CDR3 here is CASSYTSGVGEQYF. CDR3 nucleotide sequence: TGTGCCAGCAGTTACACCTCCGGGGTTGGCGAGCAGTACTTC.

This clone was counted a single time. This rearrangement joins TRBV5-6 to TRBJ2-7; 9 bases agree with TRBD2. Trimming at V came to 2 bases and at J to 4 bases, leaving 16 bases not matched to a gene. The CDR3 extends over 18 amino acids. Germline V lookup: CDR1 SGHDT, CDR2 YYEEEE. Here the CDR3 DNA reads TGTGCCAGCAGCTTTCAGACTAGCGGCAGGGGAAGGACTTACGAGCAGTACTTC. Protein product: CASSFQTSGRGRTYEQYF. Using reference TRBV5-6 and TRBJ2-7 for the parts outside the CDR3, the full variable domain is DAGVTQSPTHLIKTRGQQVTLRCSPKSGHDTVSWYQQALGQGPQFIFQYYEEEERQRGNFPDRFSGHQFPNYSSELNVNALLLGDSALYLCASSFQTSGRGRTYEQYFGPGTRLTVT.